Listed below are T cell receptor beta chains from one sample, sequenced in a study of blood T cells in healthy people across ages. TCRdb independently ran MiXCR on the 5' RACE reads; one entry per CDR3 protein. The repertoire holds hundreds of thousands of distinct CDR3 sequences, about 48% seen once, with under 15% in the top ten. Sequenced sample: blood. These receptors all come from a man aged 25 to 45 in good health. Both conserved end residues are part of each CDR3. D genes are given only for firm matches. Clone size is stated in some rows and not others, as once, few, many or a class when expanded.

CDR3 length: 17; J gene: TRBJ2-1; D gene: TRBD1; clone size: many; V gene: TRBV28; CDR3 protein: CASSSSWGTGTRNEQFF; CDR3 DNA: TGTGCCAGCAGCTCGAGCTGGGGGACAGGGACGAGGAATGAGCAGTTCTTC
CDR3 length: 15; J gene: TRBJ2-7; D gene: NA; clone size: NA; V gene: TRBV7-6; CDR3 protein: CASSLRGQIGGEQYF; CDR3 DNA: TGTGCCAGCAGCTTAAGGGGACAAATAGGAGGCGAGCAGTACTTC
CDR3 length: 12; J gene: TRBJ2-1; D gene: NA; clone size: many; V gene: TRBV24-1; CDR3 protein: CATSGGYNEQFF; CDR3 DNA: TGTGCCACCAGCGGGGGTTACAATGAGCAGTTCTTC
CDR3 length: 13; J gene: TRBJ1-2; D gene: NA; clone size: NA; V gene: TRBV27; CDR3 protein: CASSLGSPNGYTF; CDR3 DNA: TGTGCCAGCAGTTTGGGGTCCCCCAATGGCTACACCTTC
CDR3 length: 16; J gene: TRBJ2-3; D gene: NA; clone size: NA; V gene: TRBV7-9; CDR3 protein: CASSSYGGLSTDTQYF; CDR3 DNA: TGTGCCAGCAGCTCTTATGGAGGGCTTAGCACAGATACGCAGTATTTT
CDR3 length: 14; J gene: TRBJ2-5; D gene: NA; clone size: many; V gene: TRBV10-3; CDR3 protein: CAISERGFQETQYF; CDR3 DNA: TGTGCCATCAGTGAGAGGGGGTTCCAAGAGACCCAGTACTTC
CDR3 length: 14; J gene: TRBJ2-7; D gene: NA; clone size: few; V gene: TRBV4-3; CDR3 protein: CASSQEIDDYEQYF; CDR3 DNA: TGCGCCAGCAGCCAAGAGATCGACGATTACGAGCAGTACTTC
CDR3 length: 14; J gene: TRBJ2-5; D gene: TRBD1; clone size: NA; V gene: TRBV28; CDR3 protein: CASRPTGGGGTQYF; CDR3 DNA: TGTGCCAGCAGGCCAACAGGGGGCGGTGGGACCCAGTACTTC
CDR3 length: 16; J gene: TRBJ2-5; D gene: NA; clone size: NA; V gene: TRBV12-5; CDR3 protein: CASGLVSTDTQETQYF; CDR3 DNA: TGCGCTAGTGGTTTGGTATCGACAGATACTCAAGAGACCCAGTACTTC
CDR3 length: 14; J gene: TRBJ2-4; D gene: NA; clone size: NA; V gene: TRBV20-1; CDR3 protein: CSASYLGDKNIQYF; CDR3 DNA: TGCAGTGCGAGTTACTTGGGGGACAAAAACATTCAGTACTTC
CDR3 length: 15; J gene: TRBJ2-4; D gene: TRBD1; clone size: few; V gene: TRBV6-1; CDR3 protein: CASSGSGTGKNIQYF; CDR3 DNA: TGTGCCAGCAGTGGGTCCGGGACAGGGAAAAACATTCAGTACTTC
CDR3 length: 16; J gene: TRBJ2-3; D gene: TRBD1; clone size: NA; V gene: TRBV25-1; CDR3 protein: CASCTRDRLLTDTQYF; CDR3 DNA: TGTGCCAGCTGTACCCGGGACAGGCTCCTCACAGATACGCAGTATTTT
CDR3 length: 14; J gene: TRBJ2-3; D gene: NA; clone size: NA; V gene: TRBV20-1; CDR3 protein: CSARDPSSTDTQYF; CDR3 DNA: TGCAGTGCTAGAGATCCCTCCAGCACAGATACGCAGTATTTT